These 8 T cell receptor beta chains originate from one sample sequenced in a study of blood T cell repertoires in COVID-19. The data were produced by immunoSEQ multiplex PCR, yet TCRdb's version contains in-frame clones alone and is incomplete. The sample consists of 310,000 or so clones, about nine tenths of them appearing once. The sample taken for sequencing was peripheral blood. Every receptor here comes from a man aged 25 to 40 with COVID-19, enrolled during active disease.

The rearrangement uses TRBV7-9 and TRBJ1-1; D is unclear. Trimming removed 7 bases at V and 0 bases at J, with 12 bases between. Germline V gene lookup returns CDR1 SEHNR and CDR2 FQNEAQ (reference sequence). This CDR3 comprises 14 residues. CDR3 protein: CASTRASLNTEAFF. CDR3 sequence (DNA): TGTGCCAGCACCCGAGCAAGCCTGAACACTGAAGCTTTCTTT.

The chain uses TRBV7-2 and TRBJ2-5, with 9 bases that match TRBD2. CDR1 SGHTA and CDR2 FQGNSA come from the germline V gene. This CDR3 spans 15 amino acids. The V segment lost 5 bases and the J segment 3 bases; nucleotides outside the gene matches: 7. CDR3 in DNA: TGTGCCAGCAGCCGGGGCGGCGGGAGGGAAGAGACCCAGTACTTC. Translation: CASSRGGGREETQYF.

DNA for the CDR3: TGTGCCAGCAGGCCCCGGGAGACTAGTTACAATGAGCAGTTCTTC. Amino acids: CASRPRETSYNEQFF. The chain links TRBV21-1 to TRBJ2-1; the tabulated D call, TRBD2, remains unverified against the DNA. TRBV21-1 is a pseudogene segment. The CDR3 runs to 15 residues.

The chain combines TRBV7-8 with TRBJ1-2, with a weak D call TRBD1 (6 bases). V was trimmed by 6 bases and J by 8 bases, leaving 16 bases between them. The CDR3 is made up of 13 amino acids. CDR1 is SGHVS, CDR2 FQNEAQ, per germline. In DNA form, the CDR3 reads TGTGCCAGCAGTCCCCGCCCCAGGGGCGGCTACACCTTC. Amino acids: CASSPRPRGGYTF.

The chain recombines TRBV4-1 with TRBJ2-3; 9 bases fit TRBD2. Germline CDR1 reads MGHRA; CDR2 reads YSYEKL. V gave up 1 base and J gave up 1 base; unmatched junction bases: 3. CDR3 length equals 16 residues. The CDR3 nucleotides read TGCGCCAGCAGCCAAGGGTTAGCGGGGGGCACAGATACGCAGTATTTT. Its protein is CASSQGLAGGTDTQYF.

The J gene is TRBJ1-3, the V gene TRBV10-3; D is possibly TRBD1 (5 bases). The CDR3 sequence is 15 residues long. CDR1 is ENHRY, CDR2 SYGVKD, per germline. V gave up 8 bases and J gave up 4 bases, with 18 bases separating them. CDR3 coding DNA: TGTGCCATCGGCCGCAGGGTTGTAGGAGGAAACACCATATATTTT. This encodes CAIGRRVVGGNTIYF.

The CDR3 DNA sequence: TGTGCCACCAGCACTCAGGGGGCGTACAATGAGCAGTTCTTC. This gives the protein CATSTQGAYNEQFF. The chain couples TRBV15 to TRBJ2-1, with 8 bases matching TRBD1. CDR3 length equals 14 residues. The V segment lost 4 bases and the J segment 4 bases; nucleotides outside the gene matches: 3. From germline, CDR1 is LNHNV and CDR2 YYDKDF (reference sequence).

This rearrangement joins TRBV15 to TRBJ2-5; D not certain. The CDR3 contains 15 residues. Germline CDR1 is LNHNV and CDR2 is YYDKDF (reference sequence). V was cut by 0 bases and J by 4 bases, with 12 bases left in between. In DNA form, the CDR3 reads TGTGCCACCAGCAGAGATGGGCCGTTAACAGAGACCCAGTACTTC. Translation gives CATSRDGPLTETQYF.